This T cell receptor (beta chain) was identified in a study of cytomegalovirus exposure and HLA in healthy donors. Study summary: Ancestry clustering placed roughly four fifths of over 300 genotyped donors in the Caucasian-associated cluster. General study findings and limits: After further analysis at a later stage, 16,951 TCR beta sequences were associated with HLA alleles at 0.05 false discovery rate.

Note on this clone: Antigen specificity is unknown.

CDR3 length equals 15 residues. CDR1 SGDLS and CDR2 YYNGEE come from the germline V gene. The V end was cut by 4 bases, the J end by 0 bases, with 12 bases between. Primers included in the PCR were 60 Vbeta and 13 Jbeta primers. Only in-frame clones appear in the TCRdb table, and some are missing; sequencing was by immunoSEQ multiplex PCR. The sample yields tens of thousands of clones, around 81% seen once. The sequenced material came from PBMCs. The sequence was collected from a male donor in good health and CMV-seronegative. The V and J genes are TRBV9 and TRBJ2-3, with D possibly TRBD2 on 5 matching bases. Here the CDR3 reads CASSTDYSSTDTQYF. The CDR3 DNA sequence: TGTGCCAGCAGCACCGACTATTCTAGCACAGATACGCAGTATTTT.